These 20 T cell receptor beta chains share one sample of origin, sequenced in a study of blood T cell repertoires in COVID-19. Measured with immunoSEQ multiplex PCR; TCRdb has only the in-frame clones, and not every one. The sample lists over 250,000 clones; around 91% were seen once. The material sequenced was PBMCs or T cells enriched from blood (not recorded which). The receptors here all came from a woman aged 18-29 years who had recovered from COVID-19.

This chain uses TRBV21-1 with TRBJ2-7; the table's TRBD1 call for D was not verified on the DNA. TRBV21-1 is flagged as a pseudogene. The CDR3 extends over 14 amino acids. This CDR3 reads CASSKVGQDYEQYF. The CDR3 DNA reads TGTGCCAGCAGCAAAGTTGGTCAGGACTACGAGCAGTACTTC.

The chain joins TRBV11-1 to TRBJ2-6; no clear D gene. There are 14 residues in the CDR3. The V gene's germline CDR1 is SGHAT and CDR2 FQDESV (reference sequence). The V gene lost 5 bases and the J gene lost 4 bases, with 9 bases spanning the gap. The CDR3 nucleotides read TGTGCCAGCAGCACCTCTACCGGGGCCAACGTCCTGACTTTC. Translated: CASSTSTGANVLTF.

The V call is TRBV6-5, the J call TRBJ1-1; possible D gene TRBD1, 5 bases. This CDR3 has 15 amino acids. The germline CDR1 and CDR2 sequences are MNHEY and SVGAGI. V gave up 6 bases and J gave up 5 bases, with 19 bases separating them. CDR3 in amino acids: CASRQYGRGVTEAFF. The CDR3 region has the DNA TGTGCCAGCAGACAATACGGACGGGGGGTGACTGAAGCTTTCTTT.

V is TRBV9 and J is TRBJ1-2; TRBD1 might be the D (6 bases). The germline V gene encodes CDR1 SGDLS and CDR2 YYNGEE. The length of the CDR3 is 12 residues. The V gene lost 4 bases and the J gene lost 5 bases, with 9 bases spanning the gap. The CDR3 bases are TGTGCCAGCAGCCGGGACAATTATGGCTACACCTTC. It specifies CASSRDNYGYTF.

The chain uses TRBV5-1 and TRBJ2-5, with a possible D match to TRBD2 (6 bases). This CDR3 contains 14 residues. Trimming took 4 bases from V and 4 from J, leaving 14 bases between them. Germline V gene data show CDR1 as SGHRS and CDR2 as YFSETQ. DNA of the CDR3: TGCGCCAGCAGCGAAACCCCCGGGGGAGAGACCCAGTACTTC. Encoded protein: CASSETPGGETQYF.

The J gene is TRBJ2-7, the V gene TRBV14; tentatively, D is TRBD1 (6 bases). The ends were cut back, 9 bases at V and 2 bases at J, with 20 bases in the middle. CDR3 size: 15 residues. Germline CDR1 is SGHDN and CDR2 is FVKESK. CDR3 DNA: TGTGCCAGTCAACCGGCAGGGGCTAGCACCTACGAGCAGTACTTC. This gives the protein CASQPAGASTYEQYF.

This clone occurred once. CDR3 region: CASSHSSGGDTEAFF. The CDR3, as DNA: TGCGCCAGCAGCCACTCTTCGGGAGGGGACACTGAAGCTTTCTTT. This chain links TRBV4-1 with TRBJ1-1; D possibly corresponds to TRBD1 (5 bases). V dropped 3 bases and J dropped 3 bases, with 14 bases sitting between them. The CDR3 consists of 15 residues. The germline V gene has CDR1 MGHRA and CDR2 YSYEKL.

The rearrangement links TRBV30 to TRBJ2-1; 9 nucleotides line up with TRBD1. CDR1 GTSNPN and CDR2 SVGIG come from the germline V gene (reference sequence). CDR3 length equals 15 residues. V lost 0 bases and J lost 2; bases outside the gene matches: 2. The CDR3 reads CAWSVGTGPYNEQFF. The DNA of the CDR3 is TGTGCCTGGAGTGTAGGGACAGGGCCCTACAATGAGCAGTTCTTC.

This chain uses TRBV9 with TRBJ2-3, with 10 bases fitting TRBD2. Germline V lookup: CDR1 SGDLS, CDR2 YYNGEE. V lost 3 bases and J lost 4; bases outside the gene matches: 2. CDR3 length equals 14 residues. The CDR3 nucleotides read TGTGCCAGCAGCGCAAGCGGGGGGGCAGATACGCAGTATTTT. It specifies CASSASGGADTQYF.

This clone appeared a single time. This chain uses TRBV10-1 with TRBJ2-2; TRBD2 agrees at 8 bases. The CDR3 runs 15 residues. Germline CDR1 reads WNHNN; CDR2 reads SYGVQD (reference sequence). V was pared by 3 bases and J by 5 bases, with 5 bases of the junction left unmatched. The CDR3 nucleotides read TGCGCCAGCAGTGATATCGGGGGGGAGACCGGGGAGCTGTTTTTT. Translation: CASSDIGGETGELFF.

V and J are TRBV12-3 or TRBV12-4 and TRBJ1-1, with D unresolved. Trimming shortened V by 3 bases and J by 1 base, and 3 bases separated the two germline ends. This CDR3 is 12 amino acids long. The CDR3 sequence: CASSFGNTEAFF. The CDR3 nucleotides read TGTGCCAGCAGTTTCGGGAACACTGAAGCTTTCTTT.

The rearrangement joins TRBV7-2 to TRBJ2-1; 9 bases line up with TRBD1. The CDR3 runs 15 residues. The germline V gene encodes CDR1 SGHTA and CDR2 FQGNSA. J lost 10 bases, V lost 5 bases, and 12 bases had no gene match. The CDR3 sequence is CASSMDRGRQEEQFF. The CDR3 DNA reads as TGTGCCAGCAGCATGGACAGGGGTCGCCAGGAGGAGCAGTTCTTC.

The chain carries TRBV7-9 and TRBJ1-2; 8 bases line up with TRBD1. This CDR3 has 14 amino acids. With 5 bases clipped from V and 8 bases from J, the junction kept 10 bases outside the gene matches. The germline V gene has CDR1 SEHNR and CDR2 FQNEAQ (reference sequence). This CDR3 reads CASSPTGEGEGYTF. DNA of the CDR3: TGTGCCAGCAGCCCGACAGGGGAAGGGGAAGGCTACACCTTC. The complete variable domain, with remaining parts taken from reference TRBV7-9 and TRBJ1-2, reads DTGVSQNPRHKITKRGQNVTFRCDPISEHNRLYWYRQTLGQGPEFLTYFQNEAQLEKSRLLSDRFSAERPKGSFSTLEIQRTEQGDSAMYLCASSPTGEGEGYTFGSGTRLTVV.

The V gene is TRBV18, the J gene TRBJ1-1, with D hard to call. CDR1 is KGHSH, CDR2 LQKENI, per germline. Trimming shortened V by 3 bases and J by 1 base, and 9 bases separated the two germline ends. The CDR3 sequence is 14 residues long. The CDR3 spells CASSPLAPNTEAFF. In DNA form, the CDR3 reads TGTGCCAGCTCACCTCTGGCTCCGAACACTGAAGCTTTCTTT.

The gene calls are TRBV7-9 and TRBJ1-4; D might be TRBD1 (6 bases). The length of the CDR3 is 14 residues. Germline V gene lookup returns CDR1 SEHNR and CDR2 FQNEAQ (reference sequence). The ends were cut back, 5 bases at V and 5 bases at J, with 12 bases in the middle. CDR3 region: CASSPGDTNEKLFF. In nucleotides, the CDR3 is TGTGCCAGCAGCCCCGGGGACACAAATGAAAAACTGTTTTTT.

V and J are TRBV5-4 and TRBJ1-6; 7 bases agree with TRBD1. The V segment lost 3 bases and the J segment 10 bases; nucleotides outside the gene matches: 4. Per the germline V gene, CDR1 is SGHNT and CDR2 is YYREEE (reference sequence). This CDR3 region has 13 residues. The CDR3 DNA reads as TGTGCCAGCAGCTCCCCAGGGGGGTCACCCCTCCACTTT. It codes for CASSSPGGSPLHF.

DNA of the CDR3: TGTGCCAGCAGTGAAGCACCGGGGACAGCAGAGACCCAGTACTTC. Residues: CASSEAPGTAETQYF. J is TRBJ2-5 and V is TRBV6-1, with 7 bases matching TRBD1. J lost 4 bases, V lost 0 bases, and 5 bases had no gene match. Germline V lookup: CDR1 MNHNS, CDR2 SASEGT. CDR3 length: 15 amino acids.

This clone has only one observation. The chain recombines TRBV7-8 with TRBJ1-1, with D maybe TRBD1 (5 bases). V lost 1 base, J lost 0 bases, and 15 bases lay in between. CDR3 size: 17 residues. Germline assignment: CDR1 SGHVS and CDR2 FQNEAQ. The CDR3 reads CASSLGETATLNTEAFF. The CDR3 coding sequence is TGTGCCAGCAGCTTAGGAGAGACAGCAACTCTGAACACTGAAGCTTTCTTT.

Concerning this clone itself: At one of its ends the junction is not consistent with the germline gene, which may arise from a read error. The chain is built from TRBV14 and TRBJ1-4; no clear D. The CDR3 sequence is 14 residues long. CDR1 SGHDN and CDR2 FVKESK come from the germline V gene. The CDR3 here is CTSSQGRLDEKLFF. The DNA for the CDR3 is TGTACCAGCAGCCAAGGCAGGTTAGACGAAAAACTGTTTTTT.

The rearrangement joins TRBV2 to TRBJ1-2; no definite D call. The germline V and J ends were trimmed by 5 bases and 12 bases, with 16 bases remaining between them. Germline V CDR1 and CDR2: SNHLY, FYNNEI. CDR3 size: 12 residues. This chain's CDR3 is CASSRWAVGDTF. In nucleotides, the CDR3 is TGTGCCAGCAGTAGGTGGGCAGTCGGGGACACCTTC.